The 16 T cell receptor beta chains below come from one sample, sequenced in a study of human T cells and chemical hapten exposure. TCRdb ran MiXCR on the RACE reads and lists one entry per CDR3 protein. The table has around 330,000 distinct CDR3 sequences, about 5.4% seen once. Time point reported: pre-sensitization, week 0. Regarding treatment: therapeutic diphenylcyclopropenone sensitization with weekly scalp DPC. The sample in question was whole blood, obtained in connection with sensitization to the hapten diphenylcyclopropenone (DPC). Receptors were obtained from a woman younger than 35 with alopecia areata. Some clones in this sample may be carry-over from other donors' samples.

The V gene is TRBV7-6, the J gene TRBJ1-2; 9 bases line up with TRBD1. CDR1 SGHVS and CDR2 FNYEAQ come from the germline V gene. V lost 1 base to trimming and J lost 5 bases; unmatched junction nucleotides: 8. CDR3 length: 16 amino acids. The CDR3 loop is CASSLGPSGQGYGYTF. The CDR3 nucleotides are TGTGCCAGCAGCTTAGGGCCCTCGGGACAGGGATATGGCTACACCTTC.

In its sample, this clonotype was seen a few times. This sequence joins TRBV12-3 or TRBV12-4 and TRBJ2-7; D gene uncertain. The length of the CDR3 is 13 residues. Trimming took off 1 base at V and 6 bases at J, with 10 bases between the two ends. This CDR3 reads CASSLGGDFEQYF. The CDR3 DNA reads as TGTGCCAGCAGTTTAGGAGGAGATTTCGAGCAGTACTTC.

This clonotype has a handful of counts. This sequence joins TRBV7-8 and TRBJ2-5; D not certain. CDR3 length: 13 amino acids. V shed 5 bases and J shed 5 bases, with 12 bases lying between them. Germline V CDR1 and CDR2: SGHVS, FQNEAQ. The CDR3 region is CASSIGNFETQYF. CDR3 coding DNA: TGTGCCAGCAGCATAGGGAATTTCGAGACCCAGTACTTC.

This clonotype was seen ten or more times. V is TRBV15 and J is TRBJ1-1; no definite D call. In germline, CDR1 is LNHNV, CDR2 YYDKDF (reference sequence). The CDR3 is made up of 15 amino acids. Trimming removed 0 bases from V and 6 bases from J, with 14 bases in between. CDR3 sequence reads: CATSRDGPPGPEAFF. CDR3 bases: TGTGCCACCAGCAGAGACGGGCCCCCAGGACCTGAAGCTTTCTTT.

This chain connects TRBV20-1 to TRBJ1-6; 10 positions agree with TRBD1. V shed 6 bases and J 8 bases; nucleotides not matched to a gene: 7. Germline V gene lookup returns CDR1 DFQATT and CDR2 SNEGSKA (reference sequence). The CDR3 is 14 amino acids. CDR3: CSARDRGVDSPLHF. The CDR3 DNA is TGCAGTGCCCGGGACAGGGGTGTGGATTCACCCCTCCACTTT.

The chain couples TRBV7-9 to TRBJ2-7; tentative D call: TRBD2 (6 bases). The CDR3 is made up of 14 amino acids. The V and J ends lost 1 base and 6 bases respectively, with 13 bases between them. From germline, CDR1 is SEHNR and CDR2 FQNEAQ (reference sequence). The CDR3 spells CASSLGGTEREQYF. The CDR3 nucleotides read TGTGCCAGCAGCTTAGGCGGGACCGAGCGCGAGCAGTACTTC.

This clonotype was counted many times. The J gene is TRBJ2-3, the V gene TRBV4-3, with D possibly TRBD1 on 6 matching bases. V lost 3 bases and J lost 2, with 15 bases in between. The CDR3 has 16 residues. The V gene's germline CDR1 is LGHNA and CDR2 YSLEER. CDR3 protein: CASSHGTRPITDTQYF. CDR3 coding DNA: TGCGCCAGCAGCCACGGGACAAGACCCATCACAGATACGCAGTATTTT.

This clonotype was observed a few times. The rearrangement uses TRBV20-1 and TRBJ1-1, with D perhaps matching TRBD1 (5 bases). V dropped 3 bases and J dropped 3 bases, with 11 bases sitting between them. Germline loops: CDR1 DFQATT, CDR2 SNEGSKA (reference sequence). The CDR3 is 13 amino acids. The CDR3 sequence is CSARELGDTEAFF. CDR3 in DNA: TGCAGTGCTAGGGAACTGGGGGACACTGAAGCTTTCTTT.

This clonotype was seen a few times. DNA of the CDR3: TGTACCAACAAAGAATCCACAGCTGACTACTCTGGAAACACCATATATTTT. This codes for CTNKESTADYSGNTIYF. The V gene is TRBV2, the J gene TRBJ1-3; D gene unclear. Germline-derived CDR1 and CDR2 are SNHLY and FYNNEI. The CDR3 is 17 residues long. The whole variable domain, filled in from reference TRBV2 and TRBJ1-3, reads EPEVTQTPSHQVTQMGQEVILRCVPISNHLYFYWYRQILGQKVEFLVSFYNNEISEKSEIFDDQFSVERPDGSNFTLKIRSTKLEDSAMYFCTNKESTADYSGNTIYFGEGSWLTVV.

This clonotype was recorded many times. The V and J genes are TRBV28 and TRBJ1-1; D gene uncertain. Trimming left V 6 bases short and J 1 base short, with 6 bases between. This CDR3 region has 12 residues. Germline values: CDR1 MDHEN, CDR2 SYDVKM. In nucleotides, the CDR3 is TGTGCCAGCAGCGACCAGAACACTGAAGCTTTCTTT. This translates into CASSDQNTEAFF.

CDR3 sequence (DNA): TGTGCCAGCAGCACCATGAGCGGGGGCACAGATACGCAGTATTTT. Protein product: CASSTMSGGTDTQYF. The chain employs TRBV7-2 and TRBJ2-3; 7 bases fit TRBD2. With 5 bases clipped from V and 1 base from J, the junction kept 6 bases outside the gene matches. Germline V CDR1 and CDR2: SGHTA, FQGNSA. This CDR3 comprises 15 residues.

The chain carries TRBV20-1 and TRBJ2-6; 7 nucleotides agree with TRBD1. With V trimmed by 5 bases and J by 0 bases, 10 bases remained unmatched. The CDR3 length is 17 residues. Germline V CDR1 and CDR2: DFQATT, SNEGSKA (reference sequence). The CDR3 protein is CSAPDRRHFSGANVLTF. The DNA for the CDR3 is TGCAGTGCTCCGGACAGGCGCCACTTCTCTGGGGCCAACGTCCTGACTTTC.

This clonotype was detected ten times or more. This chain joins TRBV20-1 and TRBJ2-3, with TRBD2 identical over 8 bases. V lost 6 bases and J lost 2; bases outside the gene matches: 13. The CDR3 has 16 residues. Germline V lookup: CDR1 DFQATT, CDR2 SNEGSKA (reference sequence). The CDR3 loop reads CSAPSGGRQFTDTQYF. CDR3 nucleotide sequence: TGCAGTGCCCCCAGCGGGGGCCGGCAATTCACAGATACGCAGTATTTT.

This clonotype appeared many times. The chain is built from TRBV24-1 and TRBJ2-5, with D unclear. Germline loops: CDR1 KGHDR, CDR2 SFDVKD. Trimming stripped 12 bases from V and 5 bases from J, with 12 bases between. The CDR3 is 11 residues long. CDR3 nucleotides: TGTGCCTCAGGACCGGTGGAGACCCAGTACTTC. It specifies CASGPVETQYF.

A few counts support this clonotype. The chain carries TRBV6-2 or TRBV6-3 and TRBJ2-3, with D maybe TRBD1 (7 bases). The CDR3 has 16 residues. The V gene's germline CDR1 is MNHEY and CDR2 SVGEGT. V lost 5 bases and J lost 3, with 18 bases in between. The CDR3 DNA sequence: TGTGCCAGCAGTCCCCTCTCAGGGGGGCGAACAGATACGCAGTATTTT. It encodes CASSPLSGGRTDTQYF.

V is TRBV6-1 and J is TRBJ1-1; 9 nucleotides agree with TRBD1. The V segment lost 3 bases and the J segment 10 bases; nucleotides outside the gene matches: 9. The germline gives CDR1 MNHNS, CDR2 SASEGT. The CDR3 runs 14 residues. The chain's CDR3 is CASSDSGQGRGAFF. In DNA, the CDR3 is TGTGCCAGCAGTGACTCCGGACAGGGGAGGGGAGCTTTCTTT.